The clone carrying this TCR beta chain occurred once. The antigen is not known. TCRdb keeps only in-frame clones here, not all; method: immunoSEQ multiplex PCR. This table has 200,000 or so clones, about 89% appearing once. The data derive from a study of T cell responses to AZD1222 COVID-19 vaccine. Study-level results: Vaccine-associated CD4 TCRs spanned spike, dominant at 160-218 and 743-854. It should be noted that donors were predominantly white British and more often female, and clonal diversity was possibly underestimated. Unmutated variant regions are reportedly targeted by nearly half of spike-specific TCRs.

Material: peripheral blood, obtained on day 0 of MenACWY control vaccination. This clonotype originated in an adult in good health.

DNA of the CDR3: TGTGCCAGCAGCTCTCGGACTAGCGGGAGGTACGAGCAGTACTTC. Its protein product is CASSSRTSGRYEQYF. This chain joins TRBV7-2 and TRBJ2-7; 14 bases fit TRBD2. This CDR3 has 15 amino acids. V trimming: 4 bases; J trimming: 4 bases; junction bases outside the gene matches: 3. Germline V gives CDR1 SGHTA, CDR2 FQGNSA.